Following are 20 T cell receptor beta chains from one sample sequenced in a study of shared clonotypes between healthy human individuals. Profiled with immunoSEQ multiplex PCR; TCRdb holds only in-frame clones, not every one. The sample yields roughly 2.5 million clones, more than 90% seen once. The sample comprised naive CD4+ T cells sorted from blood. As for subset: CD45RA+ positively selected. These receptors came from a man aged 18 to 30 in good health.

This chain joins TRBV5-4 and TRBJ2-4; 14 bases are a match to TRBD2. The CDR3 has 20 residues. Per germline, CDR1 SGHNT and CDR2 YYREEE (reference sequence). Trimming took 5 bases from V and 3 from J; bases not matched to a gene: 16. The CDR3 region is CASSSTTSGGASFGKNIQYF. In DNA form, the CDR3 reads TGTGCCAGCAGTTCTACGACTAGCGGGGGGGCAAGTTTTGGCAAAAACATTCAGTACTTC.

The CDR3 is CATGQIMETQYF. The CDR3 bases are TGTGCCACGGGACAGATTATGGAGACCCAGTACTTC. J is TRBJ2-5 and V is TRBV2; TRBD1 agrees at 7 bases. CDR1 is SNHLY, CDR2 FYNNEI, per germline. The CDR3 spans 12 residues. With V trimmed by 10 bases and J by 5 bases, 7 bases remained unmatched.

The V and J genes are TRBV6-1 and TRBJ2-3, with D uncertain. From germline, CDR1 is MNHNS and CDR2 SASEGT. Trimming cost V 2 bases and J 4 bases, with 10 bases left between them. The CDR3 is 14 residues long. CDR3 bases: TGTGCCAGCAGTGAACCCCCTCGACCAGATACGCAGTATTTT. This sequence encodes CASSEPPRPDTQYF.

V is TRBV6-1 and J is TRBJ1-2; a possible D gene is TRBD1 (6 bases). CDR3 size: 14 residues. Germline V CDR1 and CDR2: MNHNS, SASEGT. V was trimmed by 6 bases and J by 3 bases, leaving 14 bases between them. CDR3 region: CASRPPGGDYGYTF. CDR3 nucleotides: TGTGCCAGCAGGCCCCCCGGGGGCGACTATGGCTACACCTTC.

The chain couples TRBV6-1 to TRBJ2-5; D is unresolved. Germline V gene lookup returns CDR1 MNHNS and CDR2 SASEGT. Trimming removed 11 bases at V and 1 base at J, with 8 bases between. This CDR3 has 11 residues. The CDR3 nucleotides read TGTGCCTTGGGGATCCAAGAGACCCAGTACTTC. Translation: CALGIQETQYF.

The chain couples TRBV7-8 to TRBJ1-2, with D possibly being TRBD1 (5 bases). The CDR3 totals 13 residues. Germline V CDR1 and CDR2: SGHVS, FQNEAQ. Trimming left V 5 bases short and J 6 bases short, with 13 bases between. CDR3 loop: CASSGRGGNGYTF. The DNA of the CDR3 is TGTGCCAGCAGCGGCCGTGGGGGAAATGGCTACACCTTC.

The chain recombines TRBV18 with TRBJ1-6; D is ambiguous. Germline values: CDR1 KGHSH, CDR2 LQKENI. This CDR3 region has 14 residues. V was trimmed by 4 bases and J by 9 bases, leaving 13 bases between them. CDR3 sequence (DNA): TGTGCCAGCTCACACAAGGAAGTGACTTCACCCCTCCACTTT. Encoded protein: CASSHKEVTSPLHF.

The chain carries TRBV5-1 and TRBJ2-7, with TRBD2 matching over 9 bases. J gave up 3 bases and V 4 bases, and 5 bases lay outside the gene matches. The length of the CDR3 is 14 residues. Germline assignment: CDR1 SGHRS and CDR2 YFSETQ. The CDR3 bases are TGCGCCAGCAGCACCTCTAGCGGGGTCTACGAGCAGTACTTC. It translates to CASSTSSGVYEQYF.

This clone was seen a single time. The gene calls are TRBV18 and TRBJ2-3, with 16 bases that match TRBD2. The CDR3 consists of 18 residues. The V gene's germline CDR1 is KGHSH and CDR2 LQKENI. V lost 6 bases, J lost 0 bases, and 6 bases stayed unmatched. CDR3 amino acids: CASSPGLAGGLSTDTQYF. The CDR3, as DNA: TGTGCCAGCTCGCCGGGACTAGCGGGGGGGCTTAGCACAGATACGCAGTATTTT. The whole variable domain, remainder taken from reference TRBV18 and TRBJ2-3, is NAGVMQNPRHLVRRRGQEARLRCSPMKGHSHVYWYRQLPEEGLKFMVYLQKENIIDESGMPKERFSAEFPKEGPSILRIQQVVRGDSAAYFCASSPGLAGGLSTDTQYFGPGTRLTVL.

This chain uses TRBV30 with TRBJ1-1, with D unclear. Trimming removed 2 bases at V and 3 bases at J, with 13 bases between. The CDR3 is 14 residues long. Germline V gene lookup returns CDR1 GTSNPN and CDR2 SVGIG (reference sequence). The CDR3 sequence: CAWSLNPPYTEAFF. CDR3 nucleotides: TGTGCCTGGAGTCTGAACCCGCCCTACACTGAAGCTTTCTTT.

Comment on this clone: The sample contains more than one DNA sequence encoding this CDR3. This chain links TRBV5-4 with TRBJ2-7; no reliable D call. CDR3 length: 12 residues. V was pared by 0 bases and J by 4 bases, with 5 bases between. Germline CDR1 SGHNT, CDR2 YYREEE (reference sequence). CDR3 protein: CASSLGRYEQYF. Here the CDR3 DNA reads TGTGCCAGCAGCTTGGGCAGGTACGAGCAGTACTTC.

This chain links TRBV30 with TRBJ1-6; 8 nucleotides match TRBD1. CDR1 is GTSNPN and CDR2 is SVGIG in the germline V gene (reference sequence). The CDR3 loop spans 14 amino acids. With V trimmed by 4 bases and J by 9 bases, 8 bases remained unmatched. The CDR3 spells CAWTGQGYSSPLHF. CDR3 nucleotides: TGTGCCTGGACCGGACAGGGCTACAGTTCACCCCTCCACTTT.

This rearrangement joins TRBV6-6 to TRBJ2-7; no firm D call. The CDR3 sequence is 12 residues long. Between the trimmed V and J ends, which lost 6 bases and 3 bases, there was a span of 9 bases. Germline V CDR1 and CDR2: MNHNY, SVGAGI (reference sequence). CDR3 coding DNA: TGTGCCAGCAGCCAGACCTACTACGAGCAGTACTTC. This encodes CASSQTYYEQYF.

This chain uses TRBV5-4 with TRBJ2-7; D possibly matches TRBD1 or TRBD2 (5 bases each). Germline assignment: CDR1 SGHNT and CDR2 YYREEE (reference sequence). This CDR3 region has 14 residues. The V and J ends lost 4 bases and 0 bases respectively, with 11 bases between them. CDR3: CASSRDPSSYEQYF. DNA for the CDR3: TGTGCCAGCAGCCGGGACCCAAGCTCCTACGAGCAGTACTTC.

The chain employs TRBV9 and TRBJ2-5; tentatively, D is TRBD2 (6 bases). Between the trimmed V and J ends, which lost 4 bases and 1 base, there was a span of 14 bases. The CDR3 totals 15 residues. The germline CDR1 and CDR2 sequences are SGDLS and YYNGEE. CDR3 in DNA: TGTGCCAGCAGCCCCCGTTGGAGGGGCCAAGAGACCCAGTACTTC. It specifies CASSPRWRGQETQYF.

As to this clone: Other DNA sequences in the same sample also yield this CDR3. The CDR3 is CASSPGLASNEQFF. In DNA form, the CDR3 reads TGTGCCAGCTCACCCGGACTAGCGTCAAATGAGCAGTTCTTC. The V and J genes are TRBV18 and TRBJ2-1; TRBD2 aligns across 9 bases. Germline V gene sequence: CDR1 KGHSH, CDR2 LQKENI. CDR3 length: 14 amino acids. Trimming at V came to 3 bases and at J to 7 bases, leaving 4 bases not matched to a gene.

CDR3 amino acids: CAISDRGAWETQYF. In DNA, the CDR3 is TGTGCCATCAGTGATCGGGGGGCCTGGGAGACCCAGTACTTC. The gene calls are TRBV10-3 and TRBJ2-5; TRBD2 might be the D (7 bases). Germline loops: CDR1 ENHRY, CDR2 SYGVKD. V was trimmed by 3 bases and J by 5 bases, leaving 13 bases between them. The CDR3 extends over 14 amino acids.

The gene calls are TRBV11-2 and TRBJ2-7; D is possibly TRBD1 or TRBD2 (6 bases each). This CDR3 region has 15 residues. V was clipped by 1 base and J by 6 bases, with 16 bases between them. CDR1 SGHAT and CDR2 FQNNGV come from the germline V gene. CDR3 amino acids: CASSLGGTIGVEQYF. CDR3 nucleotide sequence: TGTGCCAGCAGCTTAGGCGGGACAATCGGGGTCGAGCAGTACTTC.

This chain joins TRBV5-1 and TRBJ2-5; 11 nucleotides line up with TRBD2. This CDR3 spans 16 amino acids. Germline CDR1 SGHRS, CDR2 YFSETQ. V lost 4 bases and J lost 5; bases outside the gene matches: 10. As DNA, the CDR3 is TGCGCCAGCAGCATCTTAGCGGGGGGGCCGGGTGAGACCCAGTACTTC. It yields the protein CASSILAGGPGETQYF.

This clone showed up just a few times. The chain recombines TRBV6-1 with TRBJ2-5; no definite D call. The CDR3 loop spans 12 amino acids. Between the trimmed V and J ends, which lost 6 bases and 4 bases, there was a span of 9 bases. The germline V gene encodes CDR1 MNHNS and CDR2 SASEGT. CDR3 bases: TGTGCCAGCAGACCAGGCGGAGAGACCCAGTACTTC. It translates to CASRPGGETQYF.